Listed below are T cell receptor beta chains from one sample, sequenced in a study of beta chain features in type 1 diabetes. TCRdb's copy holds only in-frame clones and misses some; the assay was immunoSEQ multiplex PCR. This sample has 850,000 to 900,000 clones, with 15% to 20% found just once. Sequencing was done on a sample of naive CD4+ T cells from blood. These receptor sequences come from a woman aged 18-35 years in good health. Each CDR3 is given with its conserved first and last residue. The D gene is left open where the match is weak. For some rows the clone size is stated as once, few or many, or as a class when expanded; others skip it.

>TRBV19|TRBJ2-1|few|TRBD2
CASSTSTSGFRDEQFF
TGTGCCAGTAGTACCTCGACTAGCGGATTTAGGGATGAGCAGTTCTTC
>TRBV21-1|TRBJ2-7|few|-
CASSKEGLVRNSYEQYF
TGTGCCAGCAGCAAAGAAGGTCTGGTCAGGAACTCCTACGAGCAGTACTTC
>TRBV7-3|TRBJ1-2|-|-
CASSLLASVTSGYTF
TGTGCCAGCAGCTTACTAGCATCCGTGACCAGTGGCTACACCTTC
>TRBV25-1|TRBJ2-1|-|-
CASSEYGQYNEQFF
TGTGCCAGCAGTGAATATGGGCAGTACAATGAGCAGTTCTTC
>TRBV5-1|TRBJ2-1|-|-
CASSLGLLYNEQFF
TGCGCCAGCAGCTTGGGGCTACTATACAATGAGCAGTTCTTC
>TRBV18|TRBJ2-1|few|-
CASSPDIYNEQFF
TGTGCCAGCTCACCGGATATATACAATGAGCAGTTCTTC
>TRBV5-4|TRBJ1-2|-|-
CASTNYLFQNGYTF
TGTGCCAGCACCAACTATCTGTTCCAGAATGGCTACACCTTC
>TRBV2|TRBJ2-3|-|TRBD2
CASSDRTSRNTDTQYF
TGTGCCAGCAGTGATCGGACTAGCCGAAACACAGATACGCAGTATTTT
>TRBV5-5|TRBJ2-7|few|-
CASSPPRSRGDYEQYF
TGTGCCAGCAGCCCCCCTAGGAGCAGGGGCGACTACGAGCAGTACTTC
>TRBV10-3|TRBJ2-1|few|TRBD2
CANQESGMDEQFF
TGTGCCAACCAGGAAAGCGGGATGGATGAGCAGTTCTTC
>TRBV2|TRBJ1-5|few|-
CASSDQGGGQPQHF
TGTGCCAGCAGTGACCAGGGAGGAGGTCAGCCCCAGCATTTT
>TRBV5-4|TRBJ2-1|few|-
CASSFDSRVSPNEQFF
TGTGCCAGCAGCTTTGATAGTCGAGTTAGCCCCAATGAGCAGTTCTTC
>TRBV4-2|TRBJ1-5|-|-
CASSQVGNYQPQHF
TGTGCCAGCAGCCAAGTCGGGAATTATCAGCCCCAGCATTTT
>TRBV5-1|TRBJ2-7|-|TRBD2
CASSSRLAQHEQYF
TGCGCCAGCAGCTCTAGACTAGCGCAACACGAGCAGTACTTC
>TRBV2|TRBJ2-7|few|TRBD1
CASVDGTGVPYEQYF
TGTGCCAGCGTGGACGGGACAGGGGTACCTTACGAGCAGTACTTC
>TRBV19|TRBJ1-1|once|-
CASSIQYRTEAFF
TGTGCCAGTAGTATACAGTATCGCACTGAAGCTTTCTTT
>TRBV15|TRBJ2-1|few|-
CATSRGYNEQFF
TGTGCCACCAGCAGAGGATACAATGAGCAGTTCTTC
>TRBV7-9|TRBJ2-7|-|TRBD1
CASSFGRGQEQYF
TGTGCCAGCAGCTTCGGCAGGGGGCAAGAGCAGTACTTC
>TRBV6-6|TRBJ2-5|few|TRBD2
CASRETGTSGFTQYF
TGTGCCAGCAGGGAAACCGGGACTAGCGGATTTACCCAGTACTTC
>TRBV25-1|TRBJ2-5|once|TRBD2
CARTGTRRNLETQYF
TGTGCCAGAACCGGGACTAGGAGAAATCTGGAGACCCAGTACTTC
>TRBV29-1|TRBJ2-3|-|-
CSVRTASYTDTQYF
TGCAGCGTGCGGACAGCCAGCTACACAGATACGCAGTATTTT
>TRBV19|TRBJ2-3|-|TRBD1
CASRSTGTGKADTQYF
TGTGCCAGTAGATCAACCGGGACAGGGAAGGCAGATACGCAGTATTTT
>TRBV20-1|TRBJ1-1|-|-
CSASVQAEAFF
TGCAGTGCTAGCGTACAAGCTGAAGCTTTCTTT
>TRBV10-3|TRBJ2-7|once|TRBD1
CAIRRSTGVTAYEQYF
TGTGCCATCAGGAGATCGACAGGGGTAACGGCCTACGAGCAGTACTTC
>TRBV27|TRBJ2-3|-|-
CASHQRRELVDTQYF
TGTGCCAGCCACCAAAGGAGGGAGCTCGTGGATACGCAGTATTTT
>TRBV29-1|TRBJ2-3|-|-
CSVVPGASTDTQYF
TGCAGCGTTGTACCGGGGGCTAGCACAGATACGCAGTATTTT
>TRBV6-5|TRBJ1-2|-|-
CASSYRGASNYGYTF
TGTGCCAGCAGTTACCGAGGGGCCTCTAACTATGGCTACACCTTC
>TRBV7-2|TRBJ2-5|-|TRBD2
CASSFGSSGTQETQYF
TGTGCCAGCAGCTTCGGGTCTAGCGGGACCCAAGAGACCCAGTACTTC
>TRBV6-6|TRBJ2-1|once|-
CASTQGGGDEQFF
TGTGCCAGCACCCAAGGAGGGGGAGATGAGCAGTTCTTC
>TRBV28|TRBJ1-5|few|-
CASSLRSNQPQHF
TGTGCCAGCAGTTTGAGGAGCAATCAGCCCCAGCATTTT
>TRBV4-3|TRBJ2-7|-|-
CASSQETTPLTYEQYF
TGCGCCAGCAGCCAAGAGACTACGCCGCTTACATACGAGCAGTACTTC
>TRBV28|TRBJ1-1|few|-
CASSLSLGNSEAFF
TGTGCCAGCAGTCTCTCTCTGGGGAACTCTGAAGCTTTCTTT
>TRBV21-1|TRBJ2-2|many|-
CASSRFGKELFF
TGTGCCAGCAGCAGGTTCGGGAAGGAGCTGTTTTTT
>TRBV11-2|TRBJ2-2|few|-
CASSSPGPPGELFF
TGTGCCAGCAGCTCCCCAGGACCTCCCGGGGAGCTGTTTTTT
>TRBV10-3|TRBJ2-3|-|TRBD2
CAISDYSSGIRDTQYF
TGTGCCATCAGTGACTATTCTAGCGGGATTCGGGATACGCAGTATTTT
>TRBV29-1|TRBJ1-4|few|TRBD1
CSVGSDRGGNEKLFF
TGCAGCGTTGGATCAGACAGGGGGGGAAATGAAAAACTGTTTTTT
>TRBV19|TRBJ1-5|-|-
CASSIWGSGQPQHF
TGTGCCAGTAGTATATGGGGCAGTGGGCAGCCCCAGCATTTT